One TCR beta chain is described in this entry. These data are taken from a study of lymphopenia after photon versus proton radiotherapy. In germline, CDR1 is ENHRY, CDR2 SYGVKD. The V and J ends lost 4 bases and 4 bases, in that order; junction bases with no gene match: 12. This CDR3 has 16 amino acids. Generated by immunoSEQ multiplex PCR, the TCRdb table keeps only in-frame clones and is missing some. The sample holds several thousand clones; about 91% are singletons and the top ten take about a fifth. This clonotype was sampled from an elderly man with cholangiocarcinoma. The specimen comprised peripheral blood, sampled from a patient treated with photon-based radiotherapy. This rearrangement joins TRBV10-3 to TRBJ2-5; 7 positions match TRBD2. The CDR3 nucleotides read TGTGCCATCAGTGGTAGCGGGCCTAGGGGCGGAGAGACCCAGTACTTC. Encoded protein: CAISGSGPRGGETQYF.